This section outlines one TCR beta chain sequence together with its context. What it recognizes is unknown. This entry is derived from a study of T cell responses to AZD1222 COVID-19 vaccine. The data were produced by immunoSEQ multiplex PCR, yet TCRdb's version contains in-frame clones alone and is incomplete. Of 150,000 or so clones listed, roughly nine tenths are singletons. Between the trimmed V and J ends, which lost 0 bases and 7 bases, there was a span of 10 bases. The CDR3 runs to 14 residues. The V gene's germline CDR1 is WNHNN and CDR2 SYGVQD (reference sequence). The study's findings and limits: Among those given AZD1222, only six or seven were seropositive at baseline.

The sequencing used peripheral blood, collected on day 0 of AZD1222 vaccination. This sequence originates from an adult in good health. The V gene is TRBV10-1, the J gene TRBJ1-5, with unresolved D. The DNA for the CDR3 is TGCGCCAGCAGTGAGTCGCGGGGTGGCCAGCCCCAGCATTTT. Protein product: CASSESRGGQPQHF.